The source of this T cell receptor (beta chain) is a study of a mutant IDH1 vaccine in newly diagnosed glioma. Across the study: Vaccination was launched 4-6 weeks after radiotherapy alone, or with temozolomide cycles.

The CDR3 has 19 residues. Per the germline V gene, CDR1 is LGHNA and CDR2 is YNFKEQ. V was trimmed by 0 bases and J by 0 bases, leaving 15 bases between them. Turning to this clone: The target antigen is unknown.

Using immunoSEQ multiplex PCR, the repertoire was profiled, and TCRdb retains in-frame clones only, with some absent. The sample lists about 94,000 clones, 89% occurring once. As for time point: week 47, end of study. A single vaccine dose contained 300 ug of mutant IDH1 20-mer peptide, and topical imiquimod was used with it. J is TRBJ2-6 and V is TRBV4-2; D is ambiguous. Here the sequenced sample was PBMCs, taken from a glioma patient whose treatment included an IDH1 peptide vaccine. The TCR was taken from a woman aged 45-65 years with glioma. The CDR3 reads CASSQDGPGILSGANVLTF. The DNA for the CDR3 is TGTGCCAGCAGCCAAGATGGTCCAGGTATCCTCTCTGGGGCCAACGTCCTGACTTTC.